This T cell receptor beta chain was captured in a study of CD4+ T cells in melanoma. Findings of the study overall: Neoantigen-specific CD4+ T cells in melanoma reportedly had diverse differentiation states. A reported correlation linked neoantigen-specific CD4+ T cells to CD8+, macrophage and B cell function.

CDR1 is SGHNT and CDR2 is YYREEE in the germline V gene (reference sequence). V was cut by 0 bases and J by 0 bases, with 11 bases left in between. This CDR3 has 16 amino acids. Points on this clone: Its antigen is unknown.

TCRdb's copy holds only in-frame clones and misses some; the assay was immunoSEQ multiplex PCR. The sample lists 15,000 to 20,000 clones, roughly 80% seen once, with 5.4% in the top ten. The material sequenced was cells from a culture (not recorded whether cultured in vitro). J is TRBJ2-3 and V is TRBV5-4, with D possibly being TRBD2 (5 bases). The receptor was isolated from a human donor with melanoma. Here the CDR3 DNA reads TGTGCCAGCAGCTTGGGGTCGGGGTCTAGCACAGATACGCAGTATTTT. Amino acids: CASSLGSGSSTDTQYF. Using reference TRBV5-4 and TRBJ2-3 for the parts outside the CDR3, the full variable domain is ETGVTQSPTHLIKTRGQQVTLRCSSQSGHNTVSWYQQALGQGPQFIFQYYREEENGRGNFPPRFSGLQFPNYSSELNVNALELDDSALYLCASSLGSGSSTDTQYFGPGTRLTVL.